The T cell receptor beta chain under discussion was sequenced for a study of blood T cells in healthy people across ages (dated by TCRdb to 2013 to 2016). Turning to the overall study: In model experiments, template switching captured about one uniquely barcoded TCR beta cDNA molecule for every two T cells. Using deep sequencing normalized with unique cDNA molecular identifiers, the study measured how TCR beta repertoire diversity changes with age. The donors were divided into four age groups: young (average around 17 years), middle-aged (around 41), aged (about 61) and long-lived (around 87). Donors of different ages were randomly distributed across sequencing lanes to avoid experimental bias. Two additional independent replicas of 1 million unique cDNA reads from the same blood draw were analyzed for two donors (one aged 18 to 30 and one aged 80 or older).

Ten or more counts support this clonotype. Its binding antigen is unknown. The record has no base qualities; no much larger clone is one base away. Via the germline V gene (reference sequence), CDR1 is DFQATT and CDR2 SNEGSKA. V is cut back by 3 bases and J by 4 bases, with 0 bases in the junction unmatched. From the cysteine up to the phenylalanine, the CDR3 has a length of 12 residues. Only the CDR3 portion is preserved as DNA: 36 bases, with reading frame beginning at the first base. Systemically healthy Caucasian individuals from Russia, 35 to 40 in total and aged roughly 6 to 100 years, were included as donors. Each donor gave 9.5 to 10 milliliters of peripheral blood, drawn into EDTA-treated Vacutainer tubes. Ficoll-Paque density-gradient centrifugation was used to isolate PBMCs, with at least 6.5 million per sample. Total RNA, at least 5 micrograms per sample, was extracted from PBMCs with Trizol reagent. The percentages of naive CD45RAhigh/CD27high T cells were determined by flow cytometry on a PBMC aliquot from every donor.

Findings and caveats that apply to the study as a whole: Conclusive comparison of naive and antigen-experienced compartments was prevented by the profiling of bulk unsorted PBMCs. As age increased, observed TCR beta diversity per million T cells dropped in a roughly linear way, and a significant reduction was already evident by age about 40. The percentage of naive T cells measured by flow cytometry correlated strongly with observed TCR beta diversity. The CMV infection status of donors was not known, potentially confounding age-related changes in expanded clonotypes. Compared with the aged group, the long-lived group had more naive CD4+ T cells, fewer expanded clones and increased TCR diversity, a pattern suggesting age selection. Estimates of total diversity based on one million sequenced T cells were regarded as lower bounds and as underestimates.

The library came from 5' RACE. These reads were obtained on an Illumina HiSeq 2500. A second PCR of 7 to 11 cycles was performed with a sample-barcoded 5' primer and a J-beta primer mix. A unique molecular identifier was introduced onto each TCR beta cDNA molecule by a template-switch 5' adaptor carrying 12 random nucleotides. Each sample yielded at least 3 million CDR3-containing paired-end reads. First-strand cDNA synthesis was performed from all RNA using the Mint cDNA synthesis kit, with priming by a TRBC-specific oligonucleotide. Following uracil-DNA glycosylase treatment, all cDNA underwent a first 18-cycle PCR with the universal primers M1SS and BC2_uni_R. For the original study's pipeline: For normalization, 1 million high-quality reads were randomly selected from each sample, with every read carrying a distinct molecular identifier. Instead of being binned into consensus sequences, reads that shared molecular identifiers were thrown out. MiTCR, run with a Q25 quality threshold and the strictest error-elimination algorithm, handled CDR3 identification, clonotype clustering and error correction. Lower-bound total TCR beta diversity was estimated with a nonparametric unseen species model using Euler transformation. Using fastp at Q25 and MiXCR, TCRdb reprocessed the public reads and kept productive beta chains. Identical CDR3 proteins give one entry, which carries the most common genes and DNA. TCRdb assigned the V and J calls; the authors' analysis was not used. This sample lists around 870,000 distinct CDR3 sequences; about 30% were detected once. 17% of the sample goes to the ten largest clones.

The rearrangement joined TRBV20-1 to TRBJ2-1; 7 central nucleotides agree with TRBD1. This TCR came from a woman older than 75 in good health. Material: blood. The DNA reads TGCAGTGCTAGGGGACAGTACAATGAGCAGTTCTTC. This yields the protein CSARGQYNEQFF.